The sequence of this TCR beta chain was determined in a study of OX40 agonist ivuxolimab in advanced cancers. Regarding the study as a whole: Low levels of normalized T-cell clonal expansion also appeared in some nonresponders.

The cohort excluded patients with autoimmune disease history or systemic immunosuppression. Peripheral blood came from all dose cohorts at three timepoints. Method: immunoSEQ multiplex PCR; TCRdb's copy keeps in-frame clones and lacks some. The sample includes around 62,000 clones, 70% to 90% of them seen just once. CDR1 is MNHNS and CDR2 is SASEGT in the germline V gene. The length of the CDR3 is 15 residues. Trimming removed 7 bases at V and 1 base at J, with 17 bases between. As regards this clone: Its target is not known.

Sample: CD4+ or CD8+ T cells sorted from blood, taken in a trial of the OX40 agonist ivuxolimab. The sequence was collected from an adult with an advanced solid tumor such as melanoma, head and neck, liver or kidney cancer. The chain recombines TRBV6-1 with TRBJ2-7, with no clear D. The CDR3 nucleotides are TGTGCCAGCACTGTGGGGTTTATGGGGTCCTACGAGCAGTACTTC. The encoded protein is CASTVGFMGSYEQYF.